The 18 T cell receptor beta chains below were found in one sample sequenced in a study of blood T cell repertoires in COVID-19 (dated by TCRdb to 2020 to 2021). Library method: the immunoSEQ multiplex PCR assay. TCRdb retrieved this table from immuneACCESS and kept in-frame rearrangements only. Not all clones are present; in checked studies, unresolved V genes account for under half, and no reason is known for the remainder. The sample yields 100,000 or so clones; more than 60% were counted once. Clones ranked in the top ten supply approximately 22% of the sample. The sample comprised peripheral blood. The source of these receptors is a man aged 65 to 85 with active or convalescent COVID-19.

This rearrangement joins TRBV5-1 to TRBJ1-6; D might be TRBD1 (5 bases). The V gene lost 0 bases and the J gene lost 7 bases, with 11 bases spanning the gap. CDR3 length: 15 residues. Germline CDR1 and CDR2: SGHRS and YFSETQ. In DNA, the CDR3 is TGCGCCAGCAGCTTGGTAGGGGCTAAGAATTCACCCCTCCACTTT. This gives the protein CASSLVGAKNSPLHF. The full variable domain, rest sourced from reference TRBV5-1 and TRBJ1-6, is KAGVTQTPRYLIKTRGQQVTLSCSPISGHRSVSWYQQTPGQGLQFLFEYFSETQRNKGNFPGRFSGRQFSNSRSEMNVSTLELGDSALYLCASSLVGAKNSPLHFGNGTRLTVT.

This rearrangement joins TRBV14 to TRBJ1-3; D not certain. Trimming removed 1 base at V and 8 bases at J, with 3 bases between. This CDR3 contains 11 residues. Germline V gives CDR1 SGHDN, CDR2 FVKESK. The CDR3: CASSQGHTIYF. CDR3 in DNA: TGTGCCAGCAGCCAAGGGCACACCATATATTTT.

There are a few counts of this clone. The chain recombines TRBV5-5 with TRBJ2-2; D may match TRBD1 or TRBD2 (5 bases each). Trimming pared 4 bases from V and 7 bases from J, leaving 11 bases between. Germline assignment: CDR1 SGHKS and CDR2 YYEKEE (reference sequence). CDR3 length: 13 amino acids. CDR3: CASSLGRDGELFF. CDR3 bases: TGTGCCAGCAGCCTGGGACGGGACGGGGAGCTGTTTTTT. The variable domain in full, completed from reference TRBV5-5 and TRBJ2-2, reads DAGVTQSPTHLIKTRGQQVTLRCSPISGHKSVSWYQQVLGQGPQFIFQYYEKEERGRGNFPDRFSARQFPNYSSELNVNALLLGDSALYLCASSLGRDGELFFGEGSRLTVL.

This sequence joins TRBV12-3 or TRBV12-4 and TRBJ1-2; D remains unclear. V was clipped by 3 bases and J by 8 bases, with 10 bases between them. This CDR3 contains 12 residues. CDR3 residues: CASSFYSRGYTF. CDR3 coding DNA: TGTGCCAGCAGTTTCTACAGTAGAGGCTACACCTTC.

The chain is built from TRBV28 and TRBJ2-7; maybe TRBD2 (5 bases). The germline V and J ends were trimmed by 6 bases and 2 bases, with 8 bases remaining between them. Per germline, CDR1 MDHEN and CDR2 SYDVKM. The CDR3 extends over 12 amino acids. As DNA, the CDR3 is TGTGCCAGCAGCCAACTAGCCTACGAGCAGTACTTC. Its protein product is CASSQLAYEQYF.

Only a few counts were recorded for this clone. The gene calls are TRBV5-1 and TRBJ2-2, with 7 bases that match TRBD2. CDR1 and CDR2 from the germline V gene are SGHRS and YFSETQ. V gave up 0 bases and J gave up 7 bases; unmatched junction bases: 6. The CDR3 consists of 15 residues. The DNA of the CDR3 is TGCGCCAGCAGCTTGGCCGTGCGGGAGAACGGGGAGCTGTTTTTT. Translation gives CASSLAVRENGELFF.

The chain employs TRBV6-5 and TRBJ1-2; TRBD1 is a possible D gene (6 bases). The CDR3 runs 14 residues. V lost 6 bases and J 4 bases, leaving 15 bases between the germline ends. CDR1 and CDR2 (germline): MNHEY, SVGAGI. The CDR3 sequence: CASSRRGGSYGYTF. CDR3 bases: TGTGCCAGCAGCAGACGAGGGGGATCCTATGGCTACACCTTC.

The CDR3 loop reads CASSSNPILADKETQYF. The DNA of the CDR3 is TGCGCCAGCAGCTCTAACCCTATACTAGCGGACAAAGAGACCCAGTACTTC. V is TRBV5-1 and J is TRBJ2-5; 8 bases are a match to TRBD2. The J segment lost 3 bases and the V segment lost 3 bases, leaving 13 bases of the junction unmatched. CDR1 and CDR2 (germline): SGHRS, YFSETQ. The CDR3 contains 17 residues.

The chain couples TRBV28 to TRBJ1-6; D is perhaps TRBD1 (5 bases). Germline V gene lookup returns CDR1 MDHEN and CDR2 SYDVKM. The CDR3 loop spans 15 amino acids. V was trimmed by 7 bases and J by 10 bases, leaving 20 bases between them. This CDR3 reads CASINDPGIGSPLHF. As DNA, the CDR3 is TGTGCCAGCATTAACGACCCAGGGATAGGCTCACCCCTCCACTTT.

The rearrangement uses TRBV19 and TRBJ1-2, with 11 nucleotides matching TRBD1. Per germline, CDR1 LNHDA and CDR2 SQIVND (reference sequence). CDR3 size: 14 residues. J gave up 8 bases and V 9 bases, and 11 bases lay outside the gene matches. The CDR3 loop reads CASGRRGTGGGYTF. Written as DNA, the CDR3 is TGTGCCAGCGGACGCCGGGGGACAGGGGGAGGCTACACCTTC. Full variable domain (missing parts from reference TRBV19 and TRBJ1-2): DGGITQSPKYLFRKEGQNVTLSCEQNLNHDAMYWYRQDPGQGLRLIYYSQIVNDFQKGDIAEGYSVSREKKESFPLTVTSAQKNPTAFYLCASGRRGTGGGYTFGSGTRLTVV.

J is TRBJ1-6 and V is TRBV7-3; maybe TRBD1 (6 bases). The CDR3 sequence is 14 residues long. Trimming shortened V by 6 bases and J by 10 bases, and 16 bases separated the two germline ends. Germline V gives CDR1 SGHTA, CDR2 FQGTGA. CDR3 in amino acids: CASRKGGEESPLHF. Written as DNA, the CDR3 is TGTGCCAGCAGAAAAGGGGGGGAAGAATCACCCCTCCACTTT.

The chain combines TRBV1 with TRBJ2-1; TRBD2, as called in the table, went unchecked against the DNA. TRBV1 is recorded as a pseudogene. This CDR3 is 16 amino acids long. The CDR3 loop reads CTSRRHRAGLDNEQFF. DNA of the CDR3: TGCACCAGCAGACGGCACCGGGCGGGTTTGGACAATGAGCAGTTCTTC.

V usage is TRBV9 and J usage is TRBJ2-2, with a possible D match to TRBD1 (5 bases). Trimming cost V 0 bases and J 5 bases, with 5 bases left between them. The CDR3 loop spans 13 amino acids. The germline V gene encodes CDR1 SGDLS and CDR2 YYNGEE. The CDR3 loop reads CASSVDRTGELFF. The CDR3 nucleotides are TGTGCCAGCAGCGTAGACAGGACCGGGGAGCTGTTTTTT.

The chain has TRBV28 and TRBJ2-1; 10 bases agree with TRBD2. CDR1 and CDR2 from the germline V gene are MDHEN and SYDVKM. CDR3 size: 16 residues. The junction had 7 bases not matched to a gene; V was cut back by 5 bases and J by 3 bases. The CDR3 loop is CASSTGLAGDYNEQFF. CDR3 in DNA: TGTGCCAGCAGTACCGGTCTAGCGGGAGACTACAATGAGCAGTTCTTC.

The chain links TRBV5-6 to TRBJ2-1; 11 bases are shared with TRBD2. This CDR3 spans 16 amino acids. The junction had 8 bases not matched to a gene; V was cut back by 2 bases and J by 7 bases. The germline gives CDR1 SGHDT, CDR2 YYEEEE. The DNA of the CDR3 is TGTGCCAGCAGCTTTAGTGGGACTAGCGGTGGGAATGAGCAGTTCTTC. Translation: CASSFSGTSGGNEQFF.

The CDR3 coding sequence is TGTGCCAGCAGTGCTGGTTCGGGGTACGAGCAGTACTTC. Residues: CASSAGSGYEQYF. The rearrangement links TRBV27 to TRBJ2-7; TRBD2 might be the D (5 bases). Trimming shortened V by 5 bases and J by 4 bases, and 12 bases separated the two germline ends. This CDR3 has 13 amino acids. The V gene's germline CDR1 is MNHEY and CDR2 SMNVEV (reference sequence).

V gene TRBV6-1 combines with J gene TRBJ2-4; a weak D match, TRBD1 (8 bases). The germline CDR1 and CDR2 sequences are MNHNS and SASEGT. V lost 1 base and J 2 bases, leaving 12 bases between the germline ends. CDR3 length: 16 residues. The CDR3 nucleotides read TGTGCCAGCAGTGAAGACAGGGGGGGAACCAAAAACATTCAGTACTTC. As protein: CASSEDRGGTKNIQYF.

This clone was seen more than once but under ten times. This chain joins TRBV5-3 and TRBJ1-1; 7 nucleotides agree with TRBD1. TRBV5-3 is filed as an ORF, its function uncertain. The CDR3 spans 12 residues. V dropped 0 bases and J dropped 11; count of bases not matched to a gene: 4. CDR3 protein: CARSLATGEAFF. CDR3 bases: TGTGCCAGAAGCTTGGCTACAGGGGAGGCTTTCTTT.